One sample yielded the 4 T cell receptor beta chains listed below, sequenced in a study of vaccination effects on CD4 cells after COVID-19. TCRdb keeps only in-frame clones here, not all; method: immunoSEQ multiplex PCR. Counted here are tens of thousands of clones, 82% occurring once; the ten biggest clones make up approximately 1.4%. Viral peptide pool expansion of antigen-specific CD4+ T cells preceded sequencing in the ViraFEST assay. Cultured cells yielded isolated CD4+ T cells after more than nine days. Each participant was given two doses of one vaccine (BNT162b2 or mRNA-1273). Antigens of these TCRs are unknown. Sequenced here: CD4+ T cells from PBMCs cultured with HCoV-NL63 spike peptides, sampled after COVID-19 vaccination. These receptors were obtained from a human donor who received a COVID-19 vaccine. Some clones in this sample may be carry-over from other donors' samples.

This sequence joins TRBV18 and TRBJ1-4; no definite D call. The V end lost 3 bases, the J end lost 0 bases, and 11 bases lay between the germline ends. CDR1 KGHSH and CDR2 LQKENI come from the germline V gene. The CDR3 runs 16 residues. The CDR3 DNA sequence: TGTGCCAGCTCACCGCGGACGTCTGCAACTAATGAAAAACTGTTTTTT. Translating it yields CASSPRTSATNEKLFF.

The chain employs TRBV11-1 and TRBJ1-6, with 7 bases that match TRBD1. Germline V gives CDR1 SGHAT, CDR2 FQDESV (reference sequence). With 5 bases clipped from V and 6 bases from J, the junction kept 4 bases outside the gene matches. This CDR3 is 14 amino acids long. For the CDR3, the DNA is TGTGCCAGCAGCCGACAGGGTGGTAATTCACCCCTCCACTTT. Translated: CASSRQGGNSPLHF.

This clone was recorded only once. V gene TRBV4-1 combines with J gene TRBJ2-1; the D gene is possibly TRBD2 (7 bases). The CDR3 is 17 residues long. Per the germline V gene, CDR1 is MGHRA and CDR2 is YSYEKL. Trimming took off 3 bases at V and 0 bases at J, with 15 bases between the two ends. The CDR3 bases are TGCGCCAGCAGCCACCCTGGGGGGGGCGCCTCCTACAATGAGCAGTTCTTC. Its protein product is CASSHPGGGASYNEQFF.

The chain recombines TRBV10-2 with TRBJ2-7; 10 positions match TRBD2. The J segment lost 7 bases and the V segment lost 0 bases, leaving 9 bases of the junction unmatched. Germline CDR1 reads WSHSY; CDR2 reads SAAADI. CDR3 length equals 16 residues. The chain's CDR3 is CASSESAAGGLKEQYV. In DNA, the CDR3 is TGCGCCAGCAGTGAGTCGGCAGCGGGGGGGCTGAAAGAGCAGTACGTC.